This T cell receptor (beta chain) is drawn from a study of long-term antiretroviral therapy in people with HIV. Points from the study as a whole: Clonotypes expanded prior to ART showed repertoire dominance at all sampled time points. The data indicate that diversity increased after ART but remained below transplant donor controls. For ART adherence, viral resistance and therapy changes, no data were available.

Assay version v3.0 of immunoSEQ was used, and it was run at survey level. Sequencing set out to capture roughly 35,000-50,000 T-cell genomes per sample. Repertoires were generated with immunoSEQ multiplex PCR, while TCRdb's copy carries only in-frame clones and drops some. The sample has around 15,000 clones; roughly 90% are singletons. With regard to this clone: Its antigen remains unknown.

The V gene's germline CDR1 is MNHEY and CDR2 SVGAGI. The ends lost 7 bases at V and 3 bases at J; junction bases unmatched: 5. The CDR3 extends over 13 amino acids. This clonotype was obtained from a man aged 50 to 59 with HIV. The rearrangement links TRBV6-5 to TRBJ2-5; 7 bases map to TRBD2. This material consisted of unsorted PBMCs, taken 0.7 years before starting antiretroviral therapy. The CDR3 loop is CASIPAGEETQYF. CDR3 nucleotides: TGTGCCAGCATCCCGGCGGGGGAAGAGACCCAGTACTTC.